The 5 T cell receptor beta chains given below trace back to one sample, sequenced in a study of cytomegalovirus exposure and HLA in healthy donors. PCR employed 60 Vbeta and 13 Jbeta primers. Method: immunoSEQ multiplex PCR; TCRdb's copy keeps in-frame clones and lacks some. Among some 200,000 clones listed, 75% to 90% were seen once. The sample comprised PBMCs. These receptors were obtained from a woman aged 18-29 years in good health and CMV-seronegative.

J is TRBJ2-3 and V is TRBV6-1; D is unresolved. Germline CDR1 and CDR2: MNHNS and SASEGT. The CDR3 runs 13 residues. V lost 4 bases and J 2 bases, leaving 7 bases between the germline ends. The CDR3 reads CASSVQITDTQYF. The CDR3 bases are TGTGCCAGCAGTGTACAGATCACAGATACGCAGTATTTT.

The CDR3 region is CASSRQGAGAEAFF. The DNA of the CDR3 is TGTGCCAGCAGCAGACAGGGGGCAGGGGCTGAAGCTTTCTTT. The rearrangement links TRBV13 to TRBJ1-1, with TRBD1 matching 10 bases. Germline values: CDR1 PRHDT, CDR2 FYEKMQ (reference sequence). V was clipped by 5 bases and J by 6 bases; unmatched bases: 6. The CDR3 loop spans 14 amino acids.

The V and J genes are TRBV7-2 and TRBJ2-7, with D tentatively TRBD2 (5 bases). V was clipped by 3 bases and J by 1 base, with 13 bases between them. Per germline, CDR1 SGHTA and CDR2 FQGNSA. The CDR3 extends over 15 amino acids. The CDR3 region is CASSLWAGGSYEQYF. The CDR3 DNA sequence: TGTGCCAGCAGCTTGTGGGCAGGAGGTTCCTACGAGCAGTACTTC.

A single count supports this clone. The rearrangement uses TRBV5-4 and TRBJ1-2; TRBD1 matches at 9 bases. This CDR3 region has 13 residues. Trimming at V came to 5 bases and at J to 8 bases, leaving 7 bases not matched to a gene. Germline V gene lookup returns CDR1 SGHNT and CDR2 YYREEE (reference sequence). The CDR3 DNA follows: TGTGCCAGCAGAAGAACAGGGGGCCGGGGCTACACCTTC. Translated: CASRRTGGRGYTF.

CDR3 sequence (DNA): TGTGCCAGCAGCTTAGCGCTTAATCTGGCATCCCGCACGGGAGCTTTCTTT. Translating it yields CASSLALNLASRTGAFF. The chain has TRBV7-8 and TRBJ1-1, with D unclear. CDR3 length: 17 amino acids. Germline lookup yields CDR1 SGHVS and CDR2 FQNEAQ. V lost 0 bases and J 10 bases, leaving 24 bases between the germline ends.